Listed below are T cell receptor beta chains from one sample, sequenced in a study of cytomegalovirus exposure and HLA in healthy donors. Assay: immunoSEQ multiplex PCR; the TCRdb copy retains only in-frame clones and omits some. Of around 99,000 clones listed, less than 80% were seen once; the top ten hold roughly 8%. Sequencing was done on a sample of PBMCs. The receptors originated from a woman between 50 and 59 years old in good health and CMV-seropositive. CDR3s include the opening cysteine and the closing phenylalanine or tryptophan. A D gene is named only where the DNA matches it firmly. Size values are once, few and many counts, or a class for expanded clones, and some rows have none.

v_gene	d_gene	abundance	j_gene	CDR3aa	CDR3nt
TRBV15	TRBD2	NA	TRBJ2-3	CATSRDQMARESPDTQYF	TGTGCCACCAGCAGAGACCAAATGGCGCGGGAGTCCCCAGATACGCAGTATTTT
TRBV10-1	TRBD1	NA	TRBJ2-6	CASSQDRYSGANVLTF	TGCGCCAGCAGTCAGGACAGGTACTCTGGGGCCAACGTCCTGACTTTC
TRBV6-1	NA	NA	TRBJ1-2	CASSQGGVYGYTF	TGTGCCAGCAGCCAGGGAGGGGTGTATGGCTACACCTTC
TRBV5-1	NA	NA	TRBJ2-6	CASKNSFSSGANVLTF	TGCGCCAGCAAAAATAGCTTCTCATCCGGGGCCAACGTCCTGACTTTC
TRBV5-4	TRBD1	NA	TRBJ2-7	CASSFTGGSYEQYF	TGTGCCAGCAGCTTTACAGGGGGCTCCTACGAGCAGTACTTC
TRBV7-2	NA	NA	TRBJ2-7	CASSFGGTTYEQYF	TGTGCCAGCAGCTTCGGGGGAACCACCTACGAGCAGTACTTC
TRBV19	NA	NA	TRBJ2-3	CASRNTGGVQDTQYF	TGTGCCAGTAGGAATACAGGGGGGGTTCAGGATACGCAGTATTTT
TRBV6-5	TRBD2	NA	TRBJ2-1	CASSYAGLAGGNEQFF	TGTGCCAGCAGTTACGCGGGACTAGCGGGGGGCAATGAGCAGTTCTTC
TRBV6-6	TRBD1	NA	TRBJ1-5	CASRPGTGAGGQPQHF	TGTGCCAGCAGACCCGGGACAGGGGCAGGAGGTCAGCCCCAGCATTTT
TRBV5-5	NA	NA	TRBJ2-7	CASSLRRGPYEQYF	TGTGCCAGCAGCTTACGCAGGGGTCCCTACGAGCAGTACTTC
TRBV27	NA	NA	TRBJ1-5	CASRGLPYQPQHF	TGTGCCAGCCGCGGGCTACCCTATCAGCCCCAGCATTTT
TRBV5-1	TRBD1	NA	TRBJ2-5	CASSQPGQQETQYF	TGCGCCAGCAGCCAACCGGGACAGCAAGAGACCCAGTACTTC
TRBV27	TRBD1	NA	TRBJ2-7	CASSWGTGAYEQYF	TGTGCCAGCAGTTGGGGGACAGGGGCCTACGAGCAGTACTTC
TRBV7-6	NA	NA	TRBJ2-2	CASSLGTAHTGELFF	TGTGCCAGCAGCTTAGGGACAGCTCACACCGGGGAGCTGTTTTTT
TRBV27	NA	NA	TRBJ2-7	CASSSGYSYEQYF	TGTGCCAGCAGTTCAGGATACTCCTACGAGCAGTACTTC
TRBV7-9	NA	NA	TRBJ1-2	CSSSLGGGFYGYTF	TGTTCCAGCAGCTTAGGAGGCGGGTTCTATGGCTACACCTTC
TRBV7-7	TRBD2	NA	TRBJ2-7	CASSPQAGVGEQYF	TGTGCCAGCAGCCCCCAAGCGGGAGTGGGAGAGCAGTACTTC
TRBV27	TRBD2	NA	TRBJ2-1	CASSTILGGSSYNEQFF	TGTGCCAGCAGTACAATCCTCGGGGGGAGCTCCTACAATGAGCAGTTCTTC
TRBV2	TRBD2	once	TRBJ2-1	CASSSSRGASGGPYNEQFF	TGTGCCAGCAGCAGTTCCCGCGGGGCTAGCGGGGGCCCCTACAATGAGCAGTTCTTC
TRBV5-1	NA	once	TRBJ1-6	CASSETGDSPLHF	TGCGCCAGCAGCGAGACAGGCGATTCACCCCTCCACTTT
TRBV11-2	NA	few	TRBJ2-7	CASTTVGLSYEQYF	TGTGCCAGCACCACCGTGGGGCTCTCCTACGAGCAGTACTTC
TRBV2	TRBD1	few	TRBJ1-4	CASTGTGGADEKLFF	TGTGCCAGCACCGGGACAGGGGGCGCGGACGAAAAACTGTTTTTT
TRBV2	NA	NA	TRBJ1-5	CASSATGGRFQPQHF	TGTGCCAGCAGCGCGACCGGGGGGCGCTTTCAGCCCCAGCATTTT
TRBV6-1	NA	NA	TRBJ2-4	CASSPQGTKNSQYF	TGTGCCAGCAGCCCCCAGGGGACCAAAAACAGTCAGTACTTC
TRBV5-7	NA	NA	TRBJ1-3	CACGSSGNTIYF	TGTGCCTGCGGGAGCTCTGGAAACACCATATATTTT
TRBV27	NA	NA	TRBJ2-5	CASSIEPGEAKTQYF	TGTGCCAGCAGTATTGAGCCGGGAGAGGCAAAGACCCAGTACTTC
TRBV6-5	TRBD2	NA	TRBJ2-5	CASSPGLSETQYF	TGTGCCAGCAGCCCGGGACTAAGCGAGACCCAGTACTTC
TRBV7-9	NA	NA	TRBJ2-5	CASSLATETQYF	TGTGCCAGCAGCTTAGCTACTGAGACCCAGTACTTC
TRBV4-3	NA	NA	TRBJ1-1	CASSLTGNTEAFF	TGCGCCAGCAGCCTAACAGGGAACACTGAAGCTTTCTTT
TRBV7-2	TRBD2	NA	TRBJ2-1	CASSAGTSGSFLHEQFF	TGTGCCAGCAGCGCAGGGACTAGCGGGAGTTTTTTGCATGAGCAGTTCTTC
TRBV19	TRBD1	NA	TRBJ1-2	CASSFWRLDRFQGYTF	TGTGCCAGTAGCTTTTGGCGGTTGGACAGGTTTCAAGGCTACACCTTC
TRBV7-3	TRBD1	few	TRBJ2-1	CASSLQGAEYNEQFF	TGTGCCAGCAGCCTACAGGGGGCCGAGTATAATGAGCAGTTCTTC
TRBV6-5	NA	NA	TRBJ1-4	CATSPGVTNEKLFF	TGTGCCACTTCCCCCGGGGTCACGAATGAAAAACTGTTTTTT
TRBV29-1	NA	NA	TRBJ2-1	CSVEGTRGSLSSYNEQFF	TGCAGCGTTGAGGGGACCAGGGGTTCCTTGAGCTCCTACAATGAGCAGTTCTTC
TRBV11-2	TRBD2	NA	TRBJ2-3	CASSSGGSGSGDTQYF	TGTGCCAGCAGCTCGGGGGGTAGCGGGAGTGGAGATACGCAGTATTTT
TRBV19	NA	once	TRBJ1-5	CASRGWRSNQPQHF	TGTGCCAGTAGAGGATGGAGGTCCAATCAGCCCCAGCATTTT
TRBV7-9	NA	NA	TRBJ1-4	CSSSPGSATNEKLFF	TGTTCCAGCAGCCCTGGTAGTGCGACTAATGAAAAACTGTTTTTT
TRBV2	NA	few	TRBJ1-3	CASSEEGADSAVGNTIYF	TGTGCCAGCAGTGAAGAAGGGGCAGATTCGGCTGTCGGAAACACCATATATTTT
TRBV5-1	TRBD2	NA	TRBJ2-7	CASSLDLLGGGAREQYF	TGCGCCAGCAGCTTGGACTTACTTGGCGGGGGGGCCCGGGAGCAGTACTTC
TRBV4-1	TRBD2	NA	TRBJ2-7	CASSSSGLAGLYEQYF	TGCGCCAGCAGCTCCTCGGGACTAGCGGGCCTCTACGAGCAGTACTTC
TRBV6-5	TRBD2	NA	TRBJ2-7	CATFGRGGSYEQYF	TGTGCCACGTTCGGACGGGGAGGGTCCTACGAGCAGTACTTC